This T cell receptor beta chain was observed in a study of T cell responses to AZD1222 COVID-19 vaccine. General study findings and limits: White British donors predominated, females outnumbered males, and clonal diversity was possibly underestimated. The study identified only a handful of AZD1222 recipients as seropositive at baseline. Reportedly, close to half of spike-specific TCRs are directed against unmutated variant regions.

With respect to this clone: Its antigen is unknown.

The V gene's germline CDR1 is GTSNPN and CDR2 SVGIG (reference sequence). The CDR3 has 14 residues. The germline V and J ends were trimmed by 3 bases and 0 bases, with 9 bases remaining between them. Sequencing used immunoSEQ multiplex PCR; TCRdb keeps in-frame clones, though not all of them. The sample has about 120,000 clones, 91% seen once; the top ten hold approximately 4.5%. The material sequenced was peripheral blood, taken on day 0 of AZD1222 vaccination. The receptor was derived from an adult in good health. The V call is TRBV30, the J call TRBJ2-4; D is uncertain. In nucleotides, the CDR3 is TGTGCCTGGAGCCACACCATAGCCAAAAACATTCAGTACTTC. Translation: CAWSHTIAKNIQYF.